The TCR beta chain under discussion was sequenced for a study of cytomegalovirus exposure and HLA in healthy donors (dated by TCRdb to the late 2010s). Study-level background: According to an earlier analysis of several hundred of the donors, about 190 million T cells yielded 117 million unique TCR beta sequences and 250 to 350 Gb of sequence data. An early release covering just under 650 HLA-typed donors comprised approximately 300 gigabases of sequencing data and some 79 million unique TCR sequences. Among the roughly 400 genotyped donors, under 90% belonged to the genetic ancestry cluster associated with self-reported Caucasian donors. The study was designed to test whether signatures of past pathogen exposure could be identified by cataloging public T cell receptors. The T cell repertoires of 666 subjects were profiled by immunosequencing and related to cytomegalovirus serostatus. Along with the roughly 710-subject first cohort, a separate validation cohort of around 120 different subjects was used. To predict cytomegalovirus infection status, the study combined high-throughput TCR immunosequencing, statistical association of individual TCRs with disease status, and machine learning. To study patterns of TCR occurrence, a later analysis re-analyzed previously published TCR beta repertoires from several hundred donors and added high-resolution HLA genotyping. The later analysis used no new phenotypic data to find candidate immune exposures, relying instead on TCR beta sequences and their occurrence across donors. An earlier analysis of 587 of the donors used high-throughput TCR beta sequencing to judge whether each TCR beta V gene segment behaved as functional or pseudogenic. Donor age, sex, ethnicity and CMV serostatus were collected together with the repertoire data. A later genetic analysis used genome-wide SNP genotypes for about 65% of the roughly 670 donors, treating that subset as a discovery cohort. All discovery cohort repertoires had been generated using a single sequencing platform. HLA typing covered class I and class II loci at four-digit resolution. The number of donors typed differed by locus, with about 629-640 for A, B, C, DRB1 and DQB1, roughly 550 for DQA1, 600 to 610 for DPA1, and under 490 for DPB1. About 5 DR-DQ haplotypes were handled as single units for association and clustering, since linkage in the cohort was strong. On average, approximately 250,000 unique TCR beta nucleotide sequences were sequenced per donor among some 430 genotyped donors of the cohort, with 15% to 20% of those sequences being non-productive. Paper-wide results and their limitations: The presence/absence analyses assumed that sequencing depth was roughly uniform across donors, and that assumption may not be true. In an earlier analysis of over 550 of the donors, most TCR beta V segments were observed in productive rearrangements about 90% or about 30% of the time, broadly matching IMGT annotations. A few of the identified cytomegalovirus-associated TCR beta chains were confirmed in vitro to be specific for cytomegalovirus antigens. A later analysis associated 16,951 TCR beta sequences with specific HLA alleles at a false discovery rate of 0.05. According to the authors, the approach could potentially be generalized to other disease states and immunological phenotypes. A total of 164 TCR beta chains were listed by the study as associated with cytomegalovirus. The earlier analysis of 587 of the donors excluded roughly 17 rarely observed V segments, including chromosome 9 orphons, because counts were too low. When HLA alleles, especially DR and DQ, strongly co-occurred, attributing TCR associations to individual alleles was difficult. According to a later analysis, parvovirus B19, influenza, CMV and Epstein-Barr virus appeared linked to several top co-occurrence clusters. Linkage disequilibrium might explain the correlated functional status among segregating V segments, but an unknown experimental factor could not be ruled out. A later analysis found that HLA-associated TCR beta chains were more clonally expanded and had lower generation probabilities than equally common non-associated chains. Because HLA typing was unavailable for some donors at each locus, only the typed subset was used in association tests. According to a later genetic analysis, donors in an Asian-associated ancestry cluster had fewer N-insertions in productive TCRs than the roughly 670-donor mean. A further reported finding was that TCR beta sequences accurately predicted the HLA-A and HLA-B alleles for most subjects in the first cohort. A group of highly shared sequence variants was considered likely to be a technical artifact of the sequencing pipeline. An association between a missense DCLRE1C variant and V-gene and J-gene trimming of TCR beta chains was found in a later genetic analysis and replicated in an independent cohort. Across donors, most TCR sequences were observed very rarely, whereas some public TCRs were present in many individuals. In this cohort, only TCR beta chains were sequenced, and detectable features were limited by the absence of alpha or paired-chain data. Some IMGT-functional V segments, including TRBV6-2 and TRBV6-3, could not be told apart with the 87-base-pair reads, so those segments were excluded. The classifier was reported to diagnose cytomegalovirus status with high specificity and sensitivity in both the original cohort and the validation cohort. The only immune exposure information available for the cohort was CMV serostatus. A later analysis found that TCR association rates varied across HLA loci, with DRB1 alleles showing the most associated TCRs and HLA-C alleles the fewest. A later analysis found that most CMV-associated TCR beta chains appeared HLA-restricted, with HLA associations seemingly driven largely by CMV exposure.

Libraries were constructed by the immunoSEQ multiplex PCR assay. The multiplex PCR relied on a mix of 60 forward primers for TCR Vbeta segments and 13 reverse primers for TCR Jbeta segments. The CDR3 region of rearranged TCR beta genes was amplified from genomic DNA by a multiplex PCR assay. The Illumina HiSeq System was used to sequence the amplified TCR beta libraries as 87-base-pair reads. The study's processing was this. In a later analysis, roughly 80 million unique TCR beta chains were counted across the 650 to 700 repertoires, and approximately 11 million of these chains were shared by at least two donors. A nearest-neighbor algorithm error-corrected the raw reads and collapsed the reads into unique sequences, merging closely related sequences to remove PCR and sequencing errors. Alignment of CDR3 sequences to IMGT reference sequences was used to assign V, D and J gene segments. For a sequence to be retained, a match of at least six nucleotides was required to both a V gene segment and a J gene segment. Rearrangements were classified as productive when the CDR3 lacked stop codons and remained in frame with V and J, and all other rearrangements were classified as non-productive. CDR3 was defined by IMGT convention, running from the second conserved V-encoded cysteine to the conserved J-encoded phenylalanine. In an earlier analysis of more than 550 of the donors, sequences lacking an unambiguous match to a single V gene segment were excluded. In an earlier analysis of 587 of the donors, V segments were called functional above 56.7% productive rearrangements and were called segregating when the between-donor standard deviation exceeded 5%. A statistical classification framework was developed to diagnose cytomegalovirus status using the catalog of TCR beta chain sequences. In a later analysis, TCR nucleotide sequences were compared against IMGT/GENE-DB human TR gene sequences so that V and J genes could be assigned. A later analysis assigned CDR3 sequences and most-parsimonious VDJ recombination scenarios with the TCRdist pipeline. In a later analysis, each TCR beta chain was defined by its CDR3 amino acid sequence together with its V-gene family, and reads lacking a unique V-gene family were excluded. A later analysis removed 550 to 700 highly shared, low-generation-probability nucleotide sequences to deal with suspected cross-contamination and a sequencing artifact. In a later analysis, a clonal expansion index for each public chain was calculated from normalized within-repertoire ranks of inferred template counts. Generation probabilities in a later analysis came from a VDJ recombination model fitted to out-of-frame rearrangements, and those results were checked against IGoR. In a later analysis, hypergeometric tests were used to score TCR-TCR, TCR-HLA and TCR-CMV co-occurrence, with a repertoire-size bias correction applied to TCR pairs. In a later analysis, false discovery rates were estimated by permuting HLA or CMV assignments 20 times. In a later analysis, co-occurring TCRs were grouped using DBSCAN, and TCRdist sequence similarity was added for clustering within HLA-allele-positive subsets. Co-occurrence clustering excluded repertoires with fewer than 30,000 or more than 120,000 public chains, plus five with anomalous nucleotide sharing. In TCRdb, the immuneACCESS table is reduced to in-frame sequences with V and J assigned. These tables do not hold every clone; where another copy was compared, an unresolved V gene accounts for under half, and the others remain unexplained. That table gives V, J and clone size, and the DNA gave D and trimming. This sample is represented by about 130,000 clones; around 74% of them were singletons. Of the sample, roughly 3% is held by the ten largest clones.

The cohort consisted of hundreds of healthy bone marrow donors. At the time of sampling, all cohort members were nominally healthy, though unrecorded immune exposures were likely present. The donor was CMV seronegative and was included in the group of about 350 seronegative cohort members. A peripheral blood sample was provided by each donor, and peripheral blood mononuclear cells were used for TCR beta sequencing. The Qiagen DNeasy Blood Extraction Kit was used to extract genomic DNA from the blood cell samples. For this clone: Its target antigen remains unknown. Base qualities were left out, and no much larger clone turns up one base away.

From the cysteine up to the phenylalanine, the CDR3 has a length of 14 residues. Just CDR3 DNA is preserved here, 42 bases in frame from base 1. The germline V gene provides CDR1 SNHLY and CDR2 FYNNEI. Between the V and J ends, shortened by 6 bases and 9 bases respectively, the junction contains 18 bases. Here the chain combines TRBV2 and TRBJ2-1; the D region possibly corresponds to TRBD2 (6 bases align). The TCR was taken from a man younger than 45 in good health and CMV-seronegative. The source material was PBMCs. CDR3 protein: CASRGTGVAGEQFF. The DNA sequence is given as TGTGCCAGCAGGGGGACGGGAGTGGCTGGTGAGCAGTTCTTC.